These T cell receptor beta chains were read from a single sample in a study of blood T cell repertoires in COVID-19. Sequencing used immunoSEQ multiplex PCR; TCRdb keeps in-frame clones, though not all of them. The sample includes 300,000 to 350,000 clones, about nine tenths of them seen just once. The sequenced sample consisted of peripheral blood. These receptors were taken from a man younger than 35 with active or convalescent COVID-19. Each CDR3 is given with its conserved first and last residue. A D gene is named only where the DNA matches it firmly. A clone size is listed for some rows: how often the clone was seen (once, few, many), or a class if it is expanded.

-	TRBV7-2	-	TRBJ2-7	TGTGCCAGCAGTTATAGCGGTTACGAGCAGTACTTC	CASSYSGYEQYF
few	TRBV12-3/TRBV12-4	-	TRBJ2-7	TGTGCCAGCAGCGTCCTCACTGACGAGCAGTACTTC	CASSVLTDEQYF
-	TRBV14	TRBD1	TRBJ1-2	TGTGCCAGCAGCCCCCCCCGGACAGGGATCTATGGCTACACCTTC	CASSPPRTGIYGYTF
-	TRBV19	-	TRBJ1-5	TGTGCCAGTAGTGAGTTTTCCCAGCCCCAGCATTTT	CASSEFSQPQHF
-	TRBV14	-	TRBJ1-6	TGTGCCAGCAACCAACAGGTCAGCGGTTCACCCCTCCACTTT	CASNQQVSGSPLHF
once	TRBV29-1	TRBD1	TRBJ2-7	TGCAGCGTTGGCCCCCGGACAGGATATTCCTACGAGCAGTACTTC	CSVGPRTGYSYEQYF
few	TRBV6-5	-	TRBJ2-7	TGTGCCAGCAGTTATACGGGCTACGAGCAGTACTTC	CASSYTGYEQYF
-	TRBV18	-	TRBJ2-5	TGTGCCAGCTCTCTAATGGACTTCTACGAGACCCAGTACTTC	CASSLMDFYETQYF
-	TRBV20-1	-	TRBJ2-6	TGCAGTGCTAGTTCGCAGGGGGGGGCCAACGTCCTGACTTTC	CSASSQGGANVLTF
-	TRBV6-4	TRBD2	TRBJ2-1	TGTGCCAGCAGTGAGGGTAGCGGGCTCCATGAGCAGTTCTTC	CASSEGSGLHEQFF
-	TRBV5-5	-	TRBJ2-7	TGTGCCAGCAGCCTGGTAGACGGGAGCTCCTACGAGCAGTACTTC	CASSLVDGSSYEQYF
-	TRBV6-5	TRBD1	TRBJ1-2	TGTGCCAGCAGTTCTACGGCGGCGGGACAGGGGGTTTCCACCTTC	CASSSTAAGQGVSTF
-	TRBV19	-	TRBJ2-6	TGTGCCAGTAGTCGGGTTTCTGGGGCCAACGTCCTGACTTTC	CASSRVSGANVLTF
-	TRBV29-1	TRBD1	TRBJ2-7	TGCAGCGTTGAATGGACAGGGGGTACGGCCTACGAGCAGTACTTC	CSVEWTGGTAYEQYF
-	TRBV27	-	TRBJ2-5	TGTGCCAGCAGTTTGAGGCAAGAGACCCAGTACTTC	CASSLRQETQYF
-	TRBV28	-	TRBJ1-2	TGTGCCGGAGGCCAGGGGTCCGGCTACACCTTC	CAGGQGSGYTF
many	TRBV6-5	-	TRBJ1-2	TGTGCCAGCAGTTACCAGGGAGGGGCGGATGGCTACACCTTC	CASSYQGGADGYTF
-	TRBV5-4	TRBD1	TRBJ2-7	TGTGCCAGCAGCCTCAACCCCGGACAGGGGACGGGTGAGCAGTACTTC	CASSLNPGQGTGEQYF
-	TRBV6-5	-	TRBJ1-3	TGTGCCAGCAGGCTACAGGACTCTGGAAACACCATATATTTT	CASRLQDSGNTIYF
-	TRBV6-6	TRBD1	TRBJ2-7	TGTGCCAGCAGGGCCGGGACAGGGGGTTACTACGAGCAGTACTTC	CASRAGTGGYYEQYF
-	TRBV5-6	TRBD1	TRBJ1-5	TGTGCCAGCAGCAAGACAGGGTTTGTCAATCAGCCCCAGCATTTT	CASSKTGFVNQPQHF
-	TRBV4-3	TRBD1	TRBJ1-6	TGCGCCAGCAGCCAAAAACCTGACAGGGCGGATTCACCCCTCCACTTT	CASSQKPDRADSPLHF
-	TRBV29-1	-	TRBJ2-1	TGCAGCGTTGACGGATACCTACTAAATGAGCAGTTCTTC	CSVDGYLLNEQFF
-	TRBV15	TRBD1	TRBJ1-4	TGTGCCACCAGCGGTTTATTCGGGACAGGTTCTGAAAAACTGTTTTTT	CATSGLFGTGSEKLFF
-	TRBV5-1	TRBD1	TRBJ2-2	TGCGCCAGCAGCTCCCTCGGTGGTATTGAGGGGGCCACCGGGGAGCTGTTTTTT	CASSSLGGIEGATGELFF
-	TRBV28	-	TRBJ2-3	TGTGCCAGCAGTTTTAATGTAGAGTCGACTGGGGGGGCTACAGATACGCAGTATTTT	CASSFNVESTGGATDTQYF
-	TRBV2	-	TRBJ2-7	TGTGCCAGCTCTGACAGCCGGGGGGCTCGGCAGTACTTC	CASSDSRGARQYF
-	TRBV28	-	TRBJ1-2	TGTGCCAGCAGTTTCACAGGAGCTAACTATGGCTACACCTTC	CASSFTGANYGYTF
-	TRBV20-1	-	TRBJ2-3	TGCAGTGCGCCACTAAATACGCAGTATTTT	CSAPLNTQYF
-	TRBV7-9	TRBD2	TRBJ2-1	TGTGCCAGCAGCGGCCGGGAGCGGGGGAGTGAGCAGTTCTTC	CASSGRERGSEQFF
once	TRBV7-8	-	TRBJ1-2	TGTGCCAGCAGCCCAGTGGGGGGAGCAGGCTATGGCTACACCTTC	CASSPVGGAGYGYTF
-	TRBV14	TRBD2	TRBJ2-3	TGTGCCAGCAGCCCCCTAGCGGGAGGGCCAGATACGCAGTATTTT	CASSPLAGGPDTQYF
-	TRBV27	-	TRBJ1-2	TGTGCCAGCGGAACACAGGGAACCGGCTACACCTTC	CASGTQGTGYTF
once	TRBV7-9	TRBD2	TRBJ2-5	TGTGCCAGCAGCTTAGTAGCGGGGGAGGCCCAGTACTTC	CASSLVAGEAQYF
few	TRBV12-3/TRBV12-4	-	TRBJ1-2	TGTGCCAGCAGTTTGGGGCAGAACTATGGCTACACCTTC	CASSLGQNYGYTF
-	TRBV4-2	TRBD2	TRBJ2-3	TGTGCCAGCAGCCAAGCGGCTAGCGGGGGTAATACGCAGTATTTT	CASSQAASGGNTQYF
-	TRBV29-1	-	TRBJ2-3	TGCAGCGTTGTTTCAAACACAGATACGCAGTATTTT	CSVVSNTDTQYF
-	TRBV27	-	TRBJ2-1	TGTGCCAGCAGTACTAGCTACAATGAGCAGTTCTTC	CASSTSYNEQFF
-	TRBV2	-	TRBJ2-1	TGTGCCAGCCGGCCAGTGACAGGAGCTAATGAGCAGTTCTTC	CASRPVTGANEQFF
-	TRBV25-1	-	TRBJ1-2	TGTGCCAGCAGACACAGGGATAACTATGGCTACACCTTC	CASRHRDNYGYTF
-	TRBV2	TRBD1	TRBJ1-2	TGTGCCAGCATTGAGGACAGGGCCTATGGCTACACCTTC	CASIEDRAYGYTF
-	TRBV18	TRBD2	TRBJ2-3	TGTGCCAGCTCACCCTCTAGCGGACTCACAGATACGCAGTATTTT	CASSPSSGLTDTQYF
-	TRBV6-4	-	TRBJ2-3	TGTGCCAGCAGTGAGTGGATTAGCCACACAGATACGCAGTATTTT	CASSEWISHTDTQYF
few	TRBV7-9	TRBD1	TRBJ2-7	TGTGCCAGCAGCTTAGGGGACAGAACCCCCACCTACGAGCAGTACTTC	CASSLGDRTPTYEQYF
-	TRBV6-2/TRBV6-3	TRBD1	TRBJ1-1	TGTGCCAGCATCCCTGACAGGGCTGGGGAAGCTTTCTTT	CASIPDRAGEAFF
-	TRBV25-1	TRBD1	TRBJ1-1	TGTGCCAGCAGTAGGGACAGCATCTCGGGGGTGGACACTGAAGCTTTCTTT	CASSRDSISGVDTEAFF
-	TRBV11-3	-	TRBJ2-1	TGTGCCAGCAGCCCCGGCGGGGTCTCCTACAATGAGCAGTTCTTC	CASSPGGVSYNEQFF
-	TRBV9	TRBD2	TRBJ2-3	TGTGCCAGCAGCGTTAGTCTAGCGGGTAATACAGATACGCAGTATTTT	CASSVSLAGNTDTQYF